A selection of T cell receptor beta chains follows, all from one sample in a study of CD8 T cells in ankylosing spondylitis. Each CDR3 protein gets one entry after TCRdb re-called the 5' RACE reads with MiXCR. The repertoire has about 420,000 distinct CDR3 sequences, 20% to 25% of them found once; the top ten carry approximately 16%. The sample was blood, either unsorted or a sorted T cell fraction (not recorded which). These receptor sequences come from a male donor with ankylosing spondylitis. Each CDR3 is given with its conserved first and last residue. Fields, in order: D gene, clone size, J gene, V gene, CDR3 protein, CDR3 DNA. A D gene is named only where the DNA matches it firmly. Some rows mark clone size as missing; the rest say once, few, many or name a class of expanded clone.

d_call: -
clone_size: -
j_call: TRBJ2-2
v_call: TRBV20-1
cdr3_aa: CSVLDLNTGELFF
cdr3_nt: TGCAGTGTTCTGGACTTGAACACCGGGGAGCTGTTTTTT

d_call: -
clone_size: many
j_call: TRBJ1-2
v_call: TRBV12-3/TRBV12-4
cdr3_aa: CASSLEAVGVIGYTF
cdr3_nt: TGTGCCAGCAGTTTAGAGGCTGTGGGGGTCATTGGCTACACCTTC

d_call: -
clone_size: few
j_call: TRBJ1-2
v_call: TRBV4-3
cdr3_aa: CASSQDFGTYGYTF
cdr3_nt: TGCGCCAGCAGCCAAGATTTCGGGACCTATGGCTACACCTTC

d_call: TRBD2
clone_size: -
j_call: TRBJ2-5
v_call: TRBV5-1
cdr3_aa: CASSRGSAGGQETQYF
cdr3_nt: TGCGCCAGCAGTCGTGGATCAGCGGGGGGCCAAGAGACCCAGTACTTC

d_call: TRBD1
clone_size: -
j_call: TRBJ1-2
v_call: TRBV5-1
cdr3_aa: CASSLGDQRTGGAGGYTF
cdr3_nt: TGCGCCAGCAGCTTGGGGGACCAACGGACAGGGGGCGCGGGTGGCTACACCTTC

d_call: -
clone_size: -
j_call: TRBJ2-1
v_call: TRBV19
cdr3_aa: CASSIMNYNEQFF
cdr3_nt: TGTGCCAGTAGTATTATGAACTACAATGAGCAGTTCTTC

d_call: TRBD2
clone_size: -
j_call: TRBJ2-1
v_call: TRBV29-1
cdr3_aa: CSVSTSGSNNEQFF
cdr3_nt: TGCAGCGTCTCGACTAGCGGGAGCAACAATGAGCAGTTCTTC

d_call: TRBD1
clone_size: few
j_call: TRBJ1-1
v_call: TRBV6-1
cdr3_aa: CASSRVGQGTNTEAFF
cdr3_nt: TGTGCCAGCAGTCGCGTCGGACAGGGAACGAACACTGAAGCTTTCTTT

d_call: TRBD2
clone_size: -
j_call: TRBJ2-7
v_call: TRBV12-3/TRBV12-4
cdr3_aa: CASGDGTSGGATYF
cdr3_nt: TGTGCCAGCGGAGACGGGACTAGCGGGGGAGCAACGTACTTC

d_call: -
clone_size: few
j_call: TRBJ2-2
v_call: TRBV18
cdr3_aa: CASSPPTANTGELFF
cdr3_nt: TGTGCCAGCTCACCACCGACAGCAAACACCGGGGAGCTGTTTTTT

d_call: -
clone_size: -
j_call: TRBJ2-1
v_call: TRBV28
cdr3_aa: CASSPPGGGQGSKKGEQFF
cdr3_nt: TGTGCCAGCAGTCCCCCCGGTGGTGGTCAGGGGAGTAAAAAGGGTGAGCAGTTCTTC

d_call: -
clone_size: -
j_call: TRBJ2-3
v_call: TRBV28
cdr3_aa: CASSSGTQSTDTQYF
cdr3_nt: TGTGCCAGCAGTTCCGGGACACAAAGCACAGATACGCAGTATTTT

d_call: -
clone_size: few
j_call: TRBJ1-5
v_call: TRBV7-2
cdr3_aa: CASSWETATQPQHF
cdr3_nt: TGTGCCAGCAGCTGGGAAACGGCAACTCAGCCCCAGCATTTT

d_call: -
clone_size: few
j_call: TRBJ2-1
v_call: TRBV7-9
cdr3_aa: CASSLGRDHYNEQFF
cdr3_nt: TGTGCCAGCAGCTTGGGGCGGGACCACTACAATGAGCAGTTCTTC

d_call: -
clone_size: few
j_call: TRBJ1-1
v_call: TRBV11-2
cdr3_aa: CASSLGPGQRAFF
cdr3_nt: TGTGCCAGCAGCTTAGGCCCCGGACAGAGGGCTTTCTTT

d_call: -
clone_size: few
j_call: TRBJ2-7
v_call: TRBV6-2/TRBV6-3
cdr3_aa: CASYTPSTYEQYF
cdr3_nt: TGTGCCAGCTACACCCCCTCGACCTACGAGCAGTACTTC